This is a list of T cell receptor beta chains from one sample in a study of blood T cell repertoires in COVID-19. Produced via immunoSEQ multiplex PCR; TCRdb's table is partial and in-frame only. Counted here are 35,000 to 40,000 clones, around 84% occurring once; the ten biggest clones make up approximately 14%. The material sequenced was peripheral blood. The receptors originated from a man between 45 and 60 years old with active or convalescent COVID-19. Both conserved end residues are part of each CDR3. D genes are given only for firm matches.

V gene	D gene	J gene	CDR3 protein
TRBV21-1	NA	TRBJ1-2	CASSRELRGSYGYTF
TRBV7-8	TRBD1	TRBJ2-1	CASSTGTGVRNEQFF
TRBV9	NA	TRBJ1-5	CASSDGSQPQHF
TRBV11-3	TRBD2	TRBJ2-2	CASSSSGLAGGNTGELFF
TRBV6-2/TRBV6-3	NA	TRBJ1-5	CASSFGGIGNQPQHF
TRBV24-1	TRBD1	TRBJ1-2	CATSHLEWDRANYGYTF
TRBV27	NA	TRBJ2-5	CASSLGAGNGETQYF
TRBV4-2	TRBD2	TRBJ2-3	CASSQDHPSGGAGDTQYF
TRBV19	TRBD1	TRBJ2-3	CASSIGNRGRTDTQYF
TRBV2	NA	TRBJ1-6	CASLLRGGSSYNSPLHF
TRBV6-5	TRBD1	TRBJ2-4	CASSREPGQENIQYF